Sequencing of this T cell receptor beta chain was carried out in a study of T cells in Graves' hyperthyroidism and ophthalmopathy. Amplification of TCR beta CDR3 regions used RNA as the template. The TCR CDR3 first-round RT-PCR relied on the HTBI primer set. TCRdb re-analysed the multiplex PCR reads in MiXCR, keeping a single row per CDR3 protein. The sample records 350,000 to 400,000 distinct CDR3 sequences, approximately 19% being singletons. This clonotype was seen only once. The specimen was blood. The receptor's source is a woman younger than 35 with Graves' hyperthyroidism.

CDR3 protein: CASRPSGQPTEAFF. As DNA, the CDR3 is TGTGCCAGCAGACCCTCCGGACAGCCCACTGAAGCTTTCTTT. The chain has TRBV6-2 or TRBV6-3 and TRBJ1-1; maybe TRBD1 (6 bases). CDR3 length: 14 residues. Germline loops: CDR1 MNHEY, CDR2 SVGEGT. The V end lost 6 bases, the J end lost 4 bases, and 15 bases lay between the germline ends.